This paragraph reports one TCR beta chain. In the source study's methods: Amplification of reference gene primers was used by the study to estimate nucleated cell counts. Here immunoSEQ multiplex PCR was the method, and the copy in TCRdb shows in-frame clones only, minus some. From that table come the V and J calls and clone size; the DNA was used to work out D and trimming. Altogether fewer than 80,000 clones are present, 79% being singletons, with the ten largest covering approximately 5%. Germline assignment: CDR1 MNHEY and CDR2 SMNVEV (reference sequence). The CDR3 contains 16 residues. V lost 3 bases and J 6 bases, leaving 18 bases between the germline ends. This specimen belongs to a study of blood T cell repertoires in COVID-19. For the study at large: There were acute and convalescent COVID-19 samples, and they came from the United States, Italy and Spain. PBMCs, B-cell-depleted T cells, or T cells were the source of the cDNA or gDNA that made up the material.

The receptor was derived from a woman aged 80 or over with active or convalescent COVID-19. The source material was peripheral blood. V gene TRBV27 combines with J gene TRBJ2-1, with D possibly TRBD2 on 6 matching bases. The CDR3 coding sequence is TGTGCCAGCAGTTTCTCGGCGACTAGTATCCGCAATGAGCAGTTCTTC. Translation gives CASSFSATSIRNEQFF.